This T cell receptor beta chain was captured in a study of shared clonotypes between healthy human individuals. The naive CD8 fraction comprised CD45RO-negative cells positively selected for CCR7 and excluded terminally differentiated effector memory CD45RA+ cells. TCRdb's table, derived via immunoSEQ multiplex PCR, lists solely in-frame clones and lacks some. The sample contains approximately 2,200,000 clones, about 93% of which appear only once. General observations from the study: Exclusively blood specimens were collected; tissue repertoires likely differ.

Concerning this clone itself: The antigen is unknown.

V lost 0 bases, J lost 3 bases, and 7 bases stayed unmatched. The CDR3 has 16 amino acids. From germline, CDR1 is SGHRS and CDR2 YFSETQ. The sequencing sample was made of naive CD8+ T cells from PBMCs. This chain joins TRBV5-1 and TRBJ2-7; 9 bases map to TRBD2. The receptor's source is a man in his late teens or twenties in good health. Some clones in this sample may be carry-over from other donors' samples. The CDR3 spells CASSLVPPSGNYEQYF. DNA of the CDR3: TGCGCCAGCAGCTTGGTTCCGCCTAGCGGGAACTACGAGCAGTACTTC.